The T cell receptor beta chain under discussion was sequenced for a study of blood T cell repertoires in COVID-19. The CDR3 consists of 15 residues. Looked up from germline, CDR1 is MGHRA and CDR2 is YSYEKL. V shed 3 bases and J shed 5 bases, with 13 bases lying between them. The assay was immunoSEQ multiplex PCR, and TCRdb's table has in-frame clones only and misses some. The sample has 230,000 or so clones; roughly 80% are singletons. This rearrangement joins TRBV4-1 to TRBJ2-2; D unresolved. The sequence was collected from a man younger than 40 with active or convalescent COVID-19. The sequencing sample was made of peripheral blood. Here the CDR3 reads CASSHTLDRTGELFF. The DNA for the CDR3 is TGCGCCAGCAGCCATACGCTAGATAGGACCGGGGAGCTGTTTTTT.